The next 22 T cell receptor beta chains were all read from a single sample in a study of shared clonotypes between healthy human individuals. The protocol was immunoSEQ multiplex PCR, while the TCRdb copy is restricted to in-frame clones and leaves out a portion. The profile shows about 990,000 clones, 70% to 80% of them singletons. The specimen was memory CD4+ T cells from PBMCs. Documented subset: CD45RA-negative fraction. The receptors derive from a man aged 18 to 35 in good health. Some clones in this sample may be carry-over from other donors' samples.

V gene TRBV5-1 combines with J gene TRBJ2-3, with a tentative D call TRBD1 (6 bases). The CDR3 is made up of 14 amino acids. CDR1 is SGHRS, CDR2 YFSETQ, per germline. Trimming removed 6 bases at V and 3 bases at J, with 14 bases between. The CDR3: CASTFGTQTDTQYF. In DNA, the CDR3 is TGCGCCAGCACCTTTGGGACACAAACAGATACGCAGTATTTT.

The chain links TRBV6-1 to TRBJ1-2, with 10 bases that match TRBD1. This CDR3 is 16 amino acids long. Trimming cost V 6 bases and J 7 bases; bases outside gene matches: 14. The germline V gene encodes CDR1 MNHNS and CDR2 SASEGT. The chain's CDR3 is CASRESGQGVMGGYTF. The DNA of the CDR3 is TGTGCCAGCAGGGAAAGTGGACAGGGGGTGATGGGTGGCTACACCTTC.

V usage is TRBV6-6 and J usage is TRBJ2-7; D gene ambiguous. The V end lost 4 bases, the J end lost 6 bases, and 10 bases lay between the germline ends. The CDR3 is 12 amino acids. In germline, CDR1 is MNHNY, CDR2 SVGAGI (reference sequence). This CDR3 is CASSSHQAEQYF. The CDR3, as DNA: TGTGCCAGCAGTTCCCATCAGGCCGAGCAGTACTTC.

This chain joins TRBV30 and TRBJ2-7; unclear D gene. V dropped 2 bases and J dropped 9 bases, with 11 bases sitting between them. CDR1 is GTSNPN and CDR2 is SVGIG in the germline V gene (reference sequence). There are 11 residues in the CDR3. The CDR3 DNA follows: TGTGCCTGGAGTAGCTCTCACGGGCAGTACTTC. Translation: CAWSSSHGQYF. Complete variable domain (other parts from reference TRBV30 and TRBJ2-7): SQTIHQWPATLVQPVGSPLSLECTVEGTSNPNLYWYRQAAGRGLQLLFYSVGIGQISSEVPQNLSASRPQDRQFILSSKKLLLSDSGFYLCAWSSSHGQYFGPGTRLTVT.

As regards this clone: A read error is possible here, since a much larger clone lies one base away. Other nucleotide sequences in the sample specify the same CDR3. J is TRBJ2-4 and V is TRBV27; perhaps D is TRBD1 or TRBD2 (5 bases each). This CDR3 has 14 amino acids. Per the germline V gene, CDR1 is MNHEY and CDR2 is SMNVEV (reference sequence). The DNA for the CDR3 is TGTGCCAGCAGCTGGGCCGGGACCAAAAACATTCAGTATTTC. Its protein is CASSWAGTKNIQYF.

V and J are TRBV28 and TRBJ1-4; tentatively, D is TRBD1 (5 bases). CDR1 MDHEN and CDR2 SYDVKM come from the germline V gene. V lost 2 bases and J 8 bases, leaving 15 bases between the germline ends. This CDR3 is built from 15 residues. Written as DNA, the CDR3 is TGTGCCAGCAGTTTACCACAGGCGGTTGGAGAAAAACTGTTTTTT. This encodes CASSLPQAVGEKLFF.

V gene TRBV28 combines with J gene TRBJ2-3, with TRBD2 matching over 7 bases. Unmatched junction bases numbered 8, after V lost 3 bases and J lost 5 bases. The CDR3 is 15 residues long. Germline V gene lookup returns CDR1 MDHEN and CDR2 SYDVKM. The CDR3 coding sequence is TGTGCCAGCAGTTTGGGAGCGGGATATTTAGATACGCAGTATTTT. Translated: CASSLGAGYLDTQYF.

The DNA for the CDR3 is TGTGCCAGCAGCCCCAACCCGGGGGCAAACATTCAGTACTTC. This encodes CASSPNPGANIQYF. The V call is TRBV9, the J call TRBJ2-4, with D perhaps TRBD1 or TRBD2 (6 bases each). V was trimmed by 4 bases and J by 6 bases, leaving 14 bases between them. The germline gives CDR1 SGDLS, CDR2 YYNGEE. This CDR3 contains 14 residues.

Only one count was recorded for this clone. This chain uses TRBV2 with TRBJ2-7; D might be TRBD2 (6 bases). The CDR3 loop spans 12 amino acids. Trimming shortened V by 8 bases and J by 1 base, and 9 bases separated the two germline ends. From germline, CDR1 is SNHLY and CDR2 FYNNEI. CDR3 DNA sequence: TGTGCCAGCCTCGGGGGTTCCTACGAGCAGTACTTC. This encodes CASLGGSYEQYF.

In the case of this clone: A read error may explain this, as a much larger clone is one base away. The chain carries TRBV4-2 and TRBJ2-7; no firm D call. The germline V gene encodes CDR1 LGHNA and CDR2 YNFKEQ. This CDR3 has 15 amino acids. The CDR3 sequence: CASSQVGQDFYGQYF. The CDR3 region has the DNA TGTGCCAGCAGCCAAGTTGGCCAGGATTTCTACGGGCAGTACTTC.

In regard to this clone: This CDR3 is also generated by other DNA sequences in the sample. V gene TRBV18 combines with J gene TRBJ2-5, with 9 nucleotides matching TRBD1. Germline CDR1 reads KGHSH; CDR2 reads LQKENI. The CDR3 spans 13 residues. The trim removed 3 bases at V and 5 bases at J, leaving 1 base unmatched. CDR3 sequence: CASSPGQGETQYF. CDR3 nucleotide sequence: TGTGCCAGCTCACCTGGACAGGGGGAGACCCAGTACTTC.

With regard to this clone: This may be a read error, as it is one base from a much larger clone. This specimen includes other DNA sequences encoding the same CDR3. J is TRBJ2-7 and V is TRBV9; 9 bases fit TRBD1. After removal of 2 bases from V and 2 bases from J, the junction contained 2 bases not matched to a gene. Per the germline V gene, CDR1 is SGDLS and CDR2 is YYNGEE. There are 14 residues in the CDR3. CDR3 in DNA: TGTGCCAGCAGCGTCGGACAGGGGCCCTACGAGCAGTACTTC. This encodes CASSVGQGPYEQYF.

On this clone itself: A junction end diverges from the germline sequence, so it may reflect a read error. The rearrangement links TRBV6-5 to TRBJ2-5; possible D gene TRBD2, 6 bases. Germline V gene sequence: CDR1 MNHEY, CDR2 SVGAGI. CDR3 length: 13 residues. The CDR3 is CASSPPGTLTRYF. In DNA form, the CDR3 reads TGTGCCAGCAGTCCCCCCGGGACTCTTACCCGGTACTTC.

This clone has a single count. Additional DNA sequences in this sample encode the identical CDR3. The genes are TRBV11-3 and TRBJ2-1, with a possible D match to TRBD1 (6 bases). Germline CDR1 and CDR2: SGHNT and YENEEA. Trimming removed 3 bases from V and 6 bases from J, with 9 bases in between. The CDR3 loop spans 13 amino acids. The CDR3: CASSLGALNEQFF. Written as DNA, the CDR3 is TGTGCCAGCAGCTTGGGGGCTCTCAATGAGCAGTTCTTC.

The CDR3 nucleotides are TGTGCCAGCAGTTTGCTAGCGGGAACTTCCACCTACGAGCAGTACTTC. Translation: CASSLLAGTSTYEQYF. The chain couples TRBV27 to TRBJ2-7; TRBD2 agrees at 9 bases. Germline V lookup: CDR1 MNHEY, CDR2 SMNVEV (reference sequence). The CDR3 loop spans 16 amino acids. The V and J ends lost 3 bases and 2 bases, in that order; junction bases with no gene match: 8.

This chain connects TRBV7-9 to TRBJ1-2, with TRBD1 identical over 7 bases. The germline V gene encodes CDR1 SEHNR and CDR2 FQNEAQ (reference sequence). This CDR3 has 15 amino acids. The V and J ends lost 1 base and 1 base, in that order; junction bases with no gene match: 3. The CDR3 is CASSLGDRFNYGYTF. The CDR3 coding sequence is TGTGCCAGCAGCTTAGGGGACAGATTTAACTATGGCTACACCTTC.

The CDR3 is CASSNNNNFQQPQHF. The CDR3 DNA follows: TGTGCCAGCAGCAACAACAACAATTTTCAGCAGCCCCAGCATTTT. V usage is TRBV28 and J usage is TRBJ1-5; D is uncertain. Looked up from germline, CDR1 is MDHEN and CDR2 is SYDVKM. Trimming shortened V by 6 bases and J by 7 bases, and 19 bases separated the two germline ends. The CDR3 is 15 residues long.

This clone has more than one count but fewer than ten. The V gene is TRBV2, the J gene TRBJ2-3; 7 bases fit TRBD1. The CDR3 has 15 residues. The V segment lost 7 bases and the J segment 3 bases; nucleotides outside the gene matches: 10. Germline loops: CDR1 SNHLY, CDR2 FYNNEI. The DNA of the CDR3 is TGTGCCAGCACCCCAGGGGCAGGGGGAACAGATACGCAGTATTTT. It yields the protein CASTPGAGGTDTQYF.

The chain links TRBV29-1 to TRBJ2-3; TRBD1 or TRBD2 may be the D gene (5 bases each). Germline V gene data show CDR1 as SQVTM and CDR2 as ANQGSEA. CDR3 length equals 15 residues. Trimming left V 0 bases short and J 4 bases short, with 14 bases between. CDR3 bases: TGCAGCGTTGAAGAAACGGGGCACGGGGCAGATACGCAGTATTTT. Amino acid sequence: CSVEETGHGADTQYF.

The rearrangement uses TRBV2 and TRBJ2-2; D is possibly TRBD1 (5 bases). Trimming stripped 3 bases from V and 1 base from J, with 9 bases between. The CDR3 runs to 15 residues. Germline V gene lookup returns CDR1 SNHLY and CDR2 FYNNEI. DNA for the CDR3: TGTGCCAGCAGTGACAGGGTTTTGAACACCGGGGAGCTGTTTTTT. It encodes CASSDRVLNTGELFF. Supplemented by reference TRBV2 and TRBJ2-2, the full variable domain reads EPEVTQTPSHQVTQMGQEVILRCVPISNHLYFYWYRQILGQKVEFLVSFYNNEISEKSEIFDDQFSVERPDGSNFTLKIRSTKLEDSAMYFCASSDRVLNTGELFFGEGSRLTVL.

J is TRBJ2-5 and V is TRBV2; tentative D call: TRBD2 (6 bases). The CDR3 runs 14 residues. Looked up from germline, CDR1 is SNHLY and CDR2 is FYNNEI. Trimming cost V 4 bases and J 4 bases, with 13 bases left between them. The CDR3 nucleotides read TGTGCCAGCAGTGGGGGGGACTCGTCAGAGACCCAGTACTTC. Its protein product is CASSGGDSSETQYF.

The chain combines TRBV7-2 with TRBJ1-5, with no clear D. The germline gives CDR1 SGHTA, CDR2 FQGNSA. The CDR3 sequence is 13 residues long. Trimming removed 8 bases at V and 0 bases at J, with 8 bases between. The CDR3 region is CASCQASNQPQHF. CDR3 coding DNA: TGTGCCAGCTGTCAAGCTAGCAATCAGCCCCAGCATTTT. The full variable domain, rest sourced from reference TRBV7-2 and TRBJ1-5, is GAGVSQSPSNKVTEKGKDVELRCDPISGHTALYWYRQSLGQGLEFLIYFQGNSAPDKSGLPSDRFSAERTGGSVSTLTIQRTQQEDSAVYLCASCQASNQPQHFGDGTRLSIL.